This TCR beta chain was obtained from a study of technical replicates of blood from a handful of donors. The data were produced by immunoSEQ multiplex PCR, yet TCRdb's version contains in-frame clones alone and is incomplete. The sample contains approximately 88,000 clones, 90% to 95% of which appear only once. Losses at the gene ends were 3 bases for V and 6 bases for J; bases not matched to a gene: 11. The CDR3 runs 15 residues. Germline lookup yields CDR1 SGHRS and CDR2 YFSETQ. The TCR was taken from a human donor in good health. The V gene is TRBV5-1, the J gene TRBJ1-2; 7 bases are shared with TRBD1. The material sequenced was T cells isolated from PBMCs. The DNA of the CDR3 is TGCGCCAGCAGCTCGGCAGCCGGGACAGTGCATGGCTACACCTTC. Encoded protein: CASSSAAGTVHGYTF.